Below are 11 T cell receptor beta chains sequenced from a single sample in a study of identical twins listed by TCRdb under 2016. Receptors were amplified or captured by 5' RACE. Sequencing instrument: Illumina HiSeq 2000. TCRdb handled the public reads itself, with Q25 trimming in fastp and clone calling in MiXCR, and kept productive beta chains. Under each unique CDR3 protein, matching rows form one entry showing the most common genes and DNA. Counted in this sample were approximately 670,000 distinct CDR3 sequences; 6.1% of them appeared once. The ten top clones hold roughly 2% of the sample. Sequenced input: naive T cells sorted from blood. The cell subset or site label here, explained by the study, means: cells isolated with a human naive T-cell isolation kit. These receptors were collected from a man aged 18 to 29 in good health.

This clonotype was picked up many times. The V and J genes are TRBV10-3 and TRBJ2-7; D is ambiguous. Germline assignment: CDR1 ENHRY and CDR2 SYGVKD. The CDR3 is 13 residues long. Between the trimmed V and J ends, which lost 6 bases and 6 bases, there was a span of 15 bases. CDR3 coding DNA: TGTGCCATCAGCAAAGAAACAACTGCCGAGCAGTACTTC. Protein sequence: CAISKETTAEQYF.

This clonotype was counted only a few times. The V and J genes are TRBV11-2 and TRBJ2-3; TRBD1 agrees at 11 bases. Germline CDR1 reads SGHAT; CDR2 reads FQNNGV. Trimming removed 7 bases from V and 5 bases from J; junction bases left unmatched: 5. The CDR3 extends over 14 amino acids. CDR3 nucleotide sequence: TGTGCCAGCAACGGACAGGGGGCAGGAGATACGCAGTATTTT. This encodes CASNGQGAGDTQYF.

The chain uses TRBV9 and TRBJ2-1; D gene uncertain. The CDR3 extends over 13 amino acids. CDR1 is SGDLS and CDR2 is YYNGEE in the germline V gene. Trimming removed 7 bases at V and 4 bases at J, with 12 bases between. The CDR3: CASGSATYNEQFF. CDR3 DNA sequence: TGTGCCAGCGGGTCGGCTACTTACAATGAGCAGTTCTTC.

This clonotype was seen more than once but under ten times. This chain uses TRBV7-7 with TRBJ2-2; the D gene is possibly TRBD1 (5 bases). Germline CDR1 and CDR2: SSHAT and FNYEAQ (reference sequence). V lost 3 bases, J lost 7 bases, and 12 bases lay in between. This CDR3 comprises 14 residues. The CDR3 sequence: CASSLAGFNGELFF. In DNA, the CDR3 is TGTGCCAGCAGCTTGGCAGGGTTCAACGGGGAGCTGTTTTTT.

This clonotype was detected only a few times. In nucleotides, the CDR3 is TGCGCCAGCAGCCCGCGACTAGCGGGATCCAATGAGCAGTTCTTC. Protein sequence: CASSPRLAGSNEQFF. The V call is TRBV4-3, the J call TRBJ2-1, with 11 bases lining up with TRBD2. V trimming: 4 bases; J trimming: 6 bases; junction bases outside the gene matches: 5. This CDR3 comprises 15 residues. CDR1 and CDR2 from the germline V gene are LGHNA and YSLEER.

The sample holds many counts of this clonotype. CDR3 sequence (DNA): TGTGCCATCAGTGACTCCAGGTACGAGCAGTACTTC. It translates to CAISDSRYEQYF. This chain links TRBV10-3 with TRBJ2-7; D unresolved. CDR1 ENHRY and CDR2 SYGVKD come from the germline V gene. V dropped 3 bases and J dropped 4 bases, with 7 bases sitting between them. The CDR3 extends over 12 amino acids.

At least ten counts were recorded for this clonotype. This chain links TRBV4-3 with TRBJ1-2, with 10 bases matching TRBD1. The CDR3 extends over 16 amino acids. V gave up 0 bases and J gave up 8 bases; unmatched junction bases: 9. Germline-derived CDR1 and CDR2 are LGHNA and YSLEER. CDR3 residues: CASSQDWRDRGRGYTF. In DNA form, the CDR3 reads TGCGCCAGCAGCCAAGATTGGCGCGACAGGGGGCGAGGCTACACCTTC.

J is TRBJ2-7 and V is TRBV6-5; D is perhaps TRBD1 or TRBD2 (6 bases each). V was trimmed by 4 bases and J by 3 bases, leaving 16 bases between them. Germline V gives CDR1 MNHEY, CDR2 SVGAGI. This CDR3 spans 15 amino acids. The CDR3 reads CASSFIGGFDYEQYF. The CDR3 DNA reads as TGTGCCAGCAGTTTCATAGGGGGGTTCGACTACGAGCAGTACTTC.

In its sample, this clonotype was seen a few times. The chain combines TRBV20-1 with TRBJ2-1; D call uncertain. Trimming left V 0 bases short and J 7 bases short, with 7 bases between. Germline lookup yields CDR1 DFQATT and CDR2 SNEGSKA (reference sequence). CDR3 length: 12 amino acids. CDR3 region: CSARDLWNEQFF. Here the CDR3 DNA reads TGCAGTGCTAGAGATTTATGGAATGAGCAGTTCTTC.

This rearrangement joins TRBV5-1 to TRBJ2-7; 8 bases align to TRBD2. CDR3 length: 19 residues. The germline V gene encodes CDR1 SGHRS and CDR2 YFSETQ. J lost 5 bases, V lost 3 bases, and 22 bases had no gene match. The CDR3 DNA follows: TGCGCCAGCAGCTCGGCTTACAACCGGGGAGCGGGAGAAAAGAACGAGCAGTACTTC. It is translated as CASSSAYNRGAGEKNEQYF. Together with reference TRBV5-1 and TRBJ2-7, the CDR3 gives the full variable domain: KAGVTQTPRYLIKTRGQQVTLSCSPISGHRSVSWYQQTPGQGLQFLFEYFSETQRNKGNFPGRFSGRQFSNSRSEMNVSTLELGDSALYLCASSSAYNRGAGEKNEQYFGPGTRLTVT.

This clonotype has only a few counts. CDR3 amino acids: CASSLIGDRDGYTF. The CDR3 DNA reads as TGTGCCAGCAGTCTTATCGGGGACAGGGATGGCTACACCTTC. J is TRBJ1-2 and V is TRBV27; 9 bases line up with TRBD1. The CDR3 totals 14 residues. J gave up 6 bases and V 5 bases, and 7 bases lay outside the gene matches. Germline values: CDR1 MNHEY, CDR2 SMNVEV (reference sequence).